The clone carrying this TCR beta chain was seen a few times. Antigen specificity is unknown. V shed 7 bases and J shed 2 bases, with 12 bases lying between them. Germline CDR1 is MDHEN and CDR2 is SYDVKM. The CDR3 consists of 13 residues. The sample originates from a study of liver allograft versus peripheral blood T cells. Study-wide context: The study compared liver allograft T cell receptor repertoires against peripheral blood repertoires of liver transplant recipients.

TCRdb reprocessed the reads via MiXCR and lists one record per CDR3 protein. The sample carries approximately 8,100 distinct CDR3 sequences, less than 20% recorded once. Whole-study results and caveats: Repertoires of T cell receptors in liver allografts reportedly differed from peripheral blood repertoires.

This sequence was found in a human patient who had a liver transplant. Some T cells may be supplied by the graft donor. The chain has TRBV28 and TRBJ2-7; D not resolved. CDR3 nucleotides: TGTGCCAGCACCCAAGGCGGTACCTACGAGCAGTACTTC. This sequence encodes CASTQGGTYEQYF.